These 13 T cell receptor beta chains were sequenced from one sample in a study of identical twins. Each CDR3 protein is one row after TCRdb ran MiXCR on the 5' RACE reads. The sample has 1.5 million to 2 million distinct CDR3 sequences, about 32% seen once. Material for sequencing was cord blood. The receptor source for this set is a newborn girl in good health.

Only a few counts were recorded for this clonotype. The chain uses TRBV10-3 and TRBJ2-7; D gene ambiguous. The CDR3 loop spans 12 amino acids. Trimming left V 4 bases short and J 6 bases short, with 10 bases between. Germline-derived CDR1 and CDR2 are ENHRY and SYGVKD. The chain's CDR3 is CAISAQSGEQYF. CDR3 in DNA: TGTGCCATCAGTGCTCAGAGTGGCGAGCAGTACTTC.

This clonotype was recorded a few times. This sequence joins TRBV20-1 and TRBJ1-2; D gene ambiguous. V lost 2 bases, J lost 4 bases, and 11 bases lay in between. The germline V gene encodes CDR1 DFQATT and CDR2 SNEGSKA (reference sequence). The CDR3 totals 13 residues. CDR3 DNA sequence: TGCAGTGCTAGACCGGGAATACGCTATGGCTACACCTTC. It specifies CSARPGIRYGYTF.

The J gene is TRBJ2-3, the V gene TRBV24-1; 8 nucleotides align to TRBD2. CDR3 length equals 15 residues. V shed 3 bases and J 3 bases; nucleotides not matched to a gene: 4. Germline V gene data show CDR1 as KGHDR and CDR2 as SFDVKD. The CDR3: CATSDGGGRTDTQYF. CDR3 DNA: TGTGCCACCAGTGATGGCGGGGGGAGGACAGATACGCAGTATTTT.

This clonotype showed up just a few times. The chain joins TRBV7-9 to TRBJ1-2; the D gene is possibly TRBD1 (5 bases). Germline V gives CDR1 SEHNR, CDR2 FQNEAQ (reference sequence). Trimming took 2 bases from V and 6 from J, leaving 19 bases between them. The CDR3 loop spans 16 amino acids. For the CDR3, the DNA is TGTGCCAGCAGCTTACTCGGGACTCCTAATAGGGATGGCTACACCTTC. Translating gives CASSLLGTPNRDGYTF.

The chain is built from TRBV24-1 and TRBJ1-2; D unclear. V was trimmed by 4 bases and J by 8 bases, leaving 16 bases between them. The CDR3 runs 14 residues. Germline assignment: CDR1 KGHDR and CDR2 SFDVKD. The CDR3 sequence: CATSDEWEGRGYTF. CDR3 coding DNA: TGTGCCACCAGTGACGAATGGGAGGGTCGAGGCTACACCTTC.

This chain uses TRBV27 with TRBJ1-2; 7 nucleotides match TRBD1. The CDR3 runs to 15 residues. Looked up from germline, CDR1 is MNHEY and CDR2 is SMNVEV (reference sequence). J gave up 0 bases and V 5 bases, and 6 bases lay outside the gene matches. The CDR3 spells CASSKGTAPNYGYTF. The CDR3 nucleotides read TGTGCCAGCAGTAAAGGGACAGCACCTAACTATGGCTACACCTTC.

The rearrangement links TRBV29-1 to TRBJ2-2, with 10 bases aligning to TRBD1. The V gene end was trimmed by 5 bases and the J gene end by 6 bases; junction bases not matched to a gene: 3. In germline, CDR1 is SQVTM, CDR2 ANQGSEA. This CDR3 has 13 amino acids. This CDR3 is CSVWGTGAGELFF. For the CDR3, the DNA is TGCAGCGTTTGGGGGACAGGGGCCGGGGAGCTGTTTTTT.

There are many counts of this clonotype. This rearrangement joins TRBV12-3 or TRBV12-4 to TRBJ1-4; D unresolved. The V end lost 6 bases, the J end lost 7 bases, and 15 bases lay between the germline ends. The CDR3 sequence is 14 residues long. The CDR3 DNA reads TGTGCCAGCAGACCAGACATAATCCCTGAAAAACTGTTTTTT. It is translated as CASRPDIIPEKLFF.

This rearrangement joins TRBV5-8 to TRBJ2-1; maybe TRBD2 (5 bases). CDR1 is SGHTS and CDR2 is YDEGEE in the germline V gene. The CDR3 has 13 residues. V lost 0 bases and J 10 bases, leaving 11 bases between the germline ends. CDR3 sequence (DNA): TGTGCCAGCAGCTTGGTAGGCGGGCAGGAGCAGTTCTTC. Translation: CASSLVGGQEQFF.

This clonotype was found a few times. CDR3 DNA: TGCGCCAGTTACGGACAGGTGAAGGGTGAAGCTTTCTTT. It translates to CASYGQVKGEAFF. The genes are TRBV4-1 and TRBJ1-1, with 7 bases matching TRBD1. Looked up from germline, CDR1 is MGHRA and CDR2 is YSYEKL. The V gene end was trimmed by 9 bases and the J gene end by 7 bases; junction bases not matched to a gene: 11. The CDR3 sequence is 13 residues long.

The chain links TRBV6-1 to TRBJ1-1, with TRBD1 identical over 7 bases. The CDR3 sequence is 14 residues long. V lost 5 bases and J lost 1; bases outside the gene matches: 4. Germline V gives CDR1 MNHNS, CDR2 SASEGT. CDR3 sequence: CASSSRDRNTEAFF. The CDR3 nucleotides read TGTGCCAGCAGTAGCCGGGACAGGAACACTGAAGCTTTCTTT.

The V call is TRBV13, the J call TRBJ2-5; TRBD1 matches 8 bases. The DNA end is a closer match to TRBJ2-7, so the J assignment may be wrong. CDR3 length: 15 amino acids. CDR1 and CDR2 from the germline V gene are PRHDT and FYEKMQ (reference sequence). The CDR3 region is CASSRDRGAFYEQYF. The CDR3 DNA follows: TGTGCCAGCAGCCGCGACAGGGGTGCTTTCTACGAGCAGTACTTC.

This chain uses TRBV20-1 with TRBJ2-1, with D unclear. V was shortened by 1 base and J by 0 bases, with 16 bases between the two germline ends. The CDR3 spans 17 residues. Germline V gene lookup returns CDR1 DFQATT and CDR2 SNEGSKA (reference sequence). Here the CDR3 reads CSARGHRSRISYNEQFF. For the CDR3, the DNA is TGCAGTGCTAGAGGTCATCGATCTAGGATCTCCTACAATGAGCAGTTCTTC.